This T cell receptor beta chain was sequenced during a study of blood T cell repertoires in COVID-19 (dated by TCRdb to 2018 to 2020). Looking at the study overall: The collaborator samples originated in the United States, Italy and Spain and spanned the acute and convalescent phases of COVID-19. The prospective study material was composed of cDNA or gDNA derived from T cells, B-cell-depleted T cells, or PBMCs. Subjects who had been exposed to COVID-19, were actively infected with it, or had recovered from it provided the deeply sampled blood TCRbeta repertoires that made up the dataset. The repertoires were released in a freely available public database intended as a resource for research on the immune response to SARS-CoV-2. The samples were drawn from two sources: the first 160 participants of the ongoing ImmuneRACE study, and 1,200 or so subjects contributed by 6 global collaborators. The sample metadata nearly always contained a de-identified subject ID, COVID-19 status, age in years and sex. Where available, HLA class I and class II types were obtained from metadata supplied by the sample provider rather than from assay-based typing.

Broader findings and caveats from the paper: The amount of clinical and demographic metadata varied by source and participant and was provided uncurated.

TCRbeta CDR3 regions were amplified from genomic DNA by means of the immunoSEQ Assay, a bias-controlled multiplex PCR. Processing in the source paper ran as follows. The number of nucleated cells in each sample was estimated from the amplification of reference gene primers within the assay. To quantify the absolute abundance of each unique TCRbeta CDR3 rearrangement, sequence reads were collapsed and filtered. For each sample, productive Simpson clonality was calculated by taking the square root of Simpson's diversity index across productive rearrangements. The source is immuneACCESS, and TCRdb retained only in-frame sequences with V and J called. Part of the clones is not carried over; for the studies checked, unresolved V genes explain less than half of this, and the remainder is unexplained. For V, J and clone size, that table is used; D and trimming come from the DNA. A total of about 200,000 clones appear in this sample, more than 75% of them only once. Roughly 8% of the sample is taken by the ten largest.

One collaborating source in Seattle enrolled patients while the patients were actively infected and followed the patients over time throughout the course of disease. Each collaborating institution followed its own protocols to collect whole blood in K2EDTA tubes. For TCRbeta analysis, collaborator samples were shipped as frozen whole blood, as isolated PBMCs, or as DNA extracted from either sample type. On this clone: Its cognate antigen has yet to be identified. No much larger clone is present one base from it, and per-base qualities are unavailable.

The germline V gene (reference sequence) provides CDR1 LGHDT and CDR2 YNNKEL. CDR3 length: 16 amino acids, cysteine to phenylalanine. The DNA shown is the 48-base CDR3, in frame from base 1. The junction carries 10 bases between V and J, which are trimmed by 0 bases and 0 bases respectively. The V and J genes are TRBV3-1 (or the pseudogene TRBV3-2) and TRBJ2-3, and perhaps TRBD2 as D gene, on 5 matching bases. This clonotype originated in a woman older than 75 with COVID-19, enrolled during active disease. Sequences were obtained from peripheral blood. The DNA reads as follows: TGTGCCAGCAGCCAAGAAGGGAGAACTAGCACAGATACGCAGTATTTT. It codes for CASSQEGRTSTDTQYF.